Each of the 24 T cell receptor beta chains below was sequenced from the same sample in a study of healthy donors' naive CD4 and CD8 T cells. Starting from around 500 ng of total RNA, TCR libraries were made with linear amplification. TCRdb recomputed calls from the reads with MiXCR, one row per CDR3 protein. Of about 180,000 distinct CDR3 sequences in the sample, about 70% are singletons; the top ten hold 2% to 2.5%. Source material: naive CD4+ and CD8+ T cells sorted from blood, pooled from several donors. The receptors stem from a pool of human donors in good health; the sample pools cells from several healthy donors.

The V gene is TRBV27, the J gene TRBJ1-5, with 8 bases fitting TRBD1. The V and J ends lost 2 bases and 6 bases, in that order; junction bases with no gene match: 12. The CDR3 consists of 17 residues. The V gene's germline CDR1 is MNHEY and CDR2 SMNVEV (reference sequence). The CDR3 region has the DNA TGTGCCAGCAGTTTAACCGGGGCAGGGGGCAGGGGTCAGCCCCAGCATTTT. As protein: CASSLTGAGGRGQPQHF.

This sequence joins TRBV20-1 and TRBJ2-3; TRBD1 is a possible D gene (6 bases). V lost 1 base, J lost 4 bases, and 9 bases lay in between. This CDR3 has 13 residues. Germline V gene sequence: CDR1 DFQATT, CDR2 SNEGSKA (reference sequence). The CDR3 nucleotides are TGCAGTGCTAGAGTTCCAGGGGCAGATACGCAGTATTTT. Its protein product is CSARVPGADTQYF.

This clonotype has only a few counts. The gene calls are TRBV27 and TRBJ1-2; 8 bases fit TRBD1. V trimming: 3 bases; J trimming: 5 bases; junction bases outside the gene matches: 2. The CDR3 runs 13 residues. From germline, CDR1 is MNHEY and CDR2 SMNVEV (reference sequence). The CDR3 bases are TGTGCCAGCAGTTTTGGGACAGGTTATGGCTACACCTTC. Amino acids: CASSFGTGYGYTF.

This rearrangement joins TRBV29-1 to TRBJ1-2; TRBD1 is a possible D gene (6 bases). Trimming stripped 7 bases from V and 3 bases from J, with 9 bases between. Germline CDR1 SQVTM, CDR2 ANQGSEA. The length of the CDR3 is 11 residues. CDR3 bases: TGCAGCGGGGGGCAGTACTATGGCTACACCTTC. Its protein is CSGGQYYGYTF.

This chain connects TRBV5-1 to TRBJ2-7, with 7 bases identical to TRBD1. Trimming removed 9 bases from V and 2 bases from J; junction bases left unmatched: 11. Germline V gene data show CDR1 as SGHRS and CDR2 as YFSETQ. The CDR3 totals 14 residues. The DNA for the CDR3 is TGCGCCACATCCGAGGGTCAGGGGGCCTACGAGCAGTACTTC. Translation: CATSEGQGAYEQYF.

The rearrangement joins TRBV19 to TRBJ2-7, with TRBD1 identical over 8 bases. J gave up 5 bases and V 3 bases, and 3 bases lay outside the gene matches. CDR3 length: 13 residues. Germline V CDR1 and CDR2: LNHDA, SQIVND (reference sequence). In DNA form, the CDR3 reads TGTGCCAGTAGTATTCAGGGGGCTAACGAGCAGTACTTC. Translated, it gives CASSIQGANEQYF.

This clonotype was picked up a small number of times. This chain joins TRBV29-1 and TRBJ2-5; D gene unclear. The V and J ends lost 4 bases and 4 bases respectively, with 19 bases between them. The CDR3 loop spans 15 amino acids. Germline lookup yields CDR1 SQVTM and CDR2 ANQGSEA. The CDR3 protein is CSVVEQAYGGETQYF. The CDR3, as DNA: TGCAGCGTTGTGGAGCAGGCTTACGGCGGAGAGACCCAGTACTTC.

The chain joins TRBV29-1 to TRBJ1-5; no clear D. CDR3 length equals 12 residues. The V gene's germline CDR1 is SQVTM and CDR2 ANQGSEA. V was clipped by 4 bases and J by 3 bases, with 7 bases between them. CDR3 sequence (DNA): TGCAGCGTTGGCCAGGACAATCAGCCCCAGCATTTT. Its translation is CSVGQDNQPQHF.

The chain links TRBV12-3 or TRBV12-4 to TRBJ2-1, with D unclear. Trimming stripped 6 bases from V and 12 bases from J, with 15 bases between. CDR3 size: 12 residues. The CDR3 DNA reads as TGTGCCAGCAGCCACGCGTCCGGCGGGCAGTTCTTC. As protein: CASSHASGGQFF.

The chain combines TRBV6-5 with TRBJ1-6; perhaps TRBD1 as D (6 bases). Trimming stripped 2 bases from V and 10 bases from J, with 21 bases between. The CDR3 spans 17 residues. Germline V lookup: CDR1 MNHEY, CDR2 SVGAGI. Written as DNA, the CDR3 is TGTGCCAGCAGTTACGCCTCACAGGGTAGTCTAGGATCACCCCTCCACTTT. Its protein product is CASSYASQGSLGSPLHF.

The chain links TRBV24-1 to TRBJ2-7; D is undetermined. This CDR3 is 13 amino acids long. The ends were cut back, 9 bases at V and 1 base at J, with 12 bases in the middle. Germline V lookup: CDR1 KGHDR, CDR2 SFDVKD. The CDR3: CATADRSSYEQYF. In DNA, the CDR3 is TGTGCCACCGCCGATAGATCTTCCTACGAGCAGTACTTC.

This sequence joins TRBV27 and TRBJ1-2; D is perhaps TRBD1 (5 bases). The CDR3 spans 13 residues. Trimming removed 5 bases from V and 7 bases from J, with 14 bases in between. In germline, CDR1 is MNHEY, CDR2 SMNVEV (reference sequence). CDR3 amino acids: CASSLGAGGGYTF. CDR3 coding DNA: TGTGCCAGCAGTCTAGGGGCCGGTGGTGGCTACACCTTC.

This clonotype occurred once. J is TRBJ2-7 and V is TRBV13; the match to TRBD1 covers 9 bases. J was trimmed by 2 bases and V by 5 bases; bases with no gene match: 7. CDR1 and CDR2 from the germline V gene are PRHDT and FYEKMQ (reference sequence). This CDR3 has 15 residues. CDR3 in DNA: TGTGCCAGCAGCGGAAGGACAGGGGACACCTACGAGCAGTACTTC. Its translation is CASSGRTGDTYEQYF.

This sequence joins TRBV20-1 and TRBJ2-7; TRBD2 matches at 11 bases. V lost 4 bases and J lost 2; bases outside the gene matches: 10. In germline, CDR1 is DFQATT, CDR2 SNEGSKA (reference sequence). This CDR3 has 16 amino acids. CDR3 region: CSATILAGGPPYEQYF. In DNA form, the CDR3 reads TGCAGTGCTACCATCTTAGCGGGAGGGCCTCCCTACGAGCAGTACTTC.

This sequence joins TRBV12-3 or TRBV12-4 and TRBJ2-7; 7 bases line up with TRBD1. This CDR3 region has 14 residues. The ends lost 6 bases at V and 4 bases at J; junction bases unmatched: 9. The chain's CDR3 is CASRSRDSLYEQYF. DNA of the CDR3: TGTGCCAGCAGAAGCAGGGACAGCCTATACGAGCAGTACTTC.

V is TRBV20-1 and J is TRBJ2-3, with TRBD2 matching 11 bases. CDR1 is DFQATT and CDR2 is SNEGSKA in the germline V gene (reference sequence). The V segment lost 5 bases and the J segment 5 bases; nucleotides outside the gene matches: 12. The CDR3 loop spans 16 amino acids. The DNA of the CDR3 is TGCAGTGCTCCCCCCGGTAGCGGGAGGGCCAGAGATACGCAGTATTTT. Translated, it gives CSAPPGSGRARDTQYF.

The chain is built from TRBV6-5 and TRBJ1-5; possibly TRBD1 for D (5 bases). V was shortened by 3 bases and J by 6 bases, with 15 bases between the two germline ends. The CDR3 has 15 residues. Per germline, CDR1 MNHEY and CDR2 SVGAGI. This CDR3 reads CASSYSGTTAQPQHF. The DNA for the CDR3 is TGTGCCAGCAGTTATTCCGGGACCACGGCTCAGCCCCAGCATTTT.

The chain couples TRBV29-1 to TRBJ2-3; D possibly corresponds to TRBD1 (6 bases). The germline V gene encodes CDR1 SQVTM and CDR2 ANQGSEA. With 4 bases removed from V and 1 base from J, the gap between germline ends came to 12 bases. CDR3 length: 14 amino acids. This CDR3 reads CSVVWNRGTDTQYF. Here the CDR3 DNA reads TGCAGCGTTGTTTGGAACAGGGGCACAGATACGCAGTATTTT.

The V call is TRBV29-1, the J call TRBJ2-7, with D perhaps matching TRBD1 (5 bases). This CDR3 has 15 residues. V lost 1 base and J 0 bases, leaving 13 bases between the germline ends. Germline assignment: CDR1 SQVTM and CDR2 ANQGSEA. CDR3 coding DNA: TGCAGCGTTGAAGCGGGTCAGGGTGGCTCCTACGAGCAGTACTTC. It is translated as CSVEAGQGGSYEQYF.

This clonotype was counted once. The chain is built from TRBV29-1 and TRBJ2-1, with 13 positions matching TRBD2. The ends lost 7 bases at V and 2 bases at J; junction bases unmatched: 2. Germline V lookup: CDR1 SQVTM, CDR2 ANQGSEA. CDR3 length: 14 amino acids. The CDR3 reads CSGGLAGAYNEQFF. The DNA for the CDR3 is TGCAGCGGAGGACTAGCGGGAGCCTACAATGAGCAGTTCTTC.

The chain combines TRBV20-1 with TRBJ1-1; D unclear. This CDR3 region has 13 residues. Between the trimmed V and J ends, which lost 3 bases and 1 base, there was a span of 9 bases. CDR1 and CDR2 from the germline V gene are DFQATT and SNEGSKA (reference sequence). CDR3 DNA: TGCAGTGCTAGTAGGCCCACGAACACTGAAGCTTTCTTT. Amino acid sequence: CSASRPTNTEAFF.

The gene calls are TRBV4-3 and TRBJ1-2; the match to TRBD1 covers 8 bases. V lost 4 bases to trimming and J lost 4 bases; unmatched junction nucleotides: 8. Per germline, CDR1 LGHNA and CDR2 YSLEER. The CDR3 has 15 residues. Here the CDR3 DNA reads TGCGCCAGCAGCCCGGGGACAGGAGCCCCCTATGGCTACACCTTC. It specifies CASSPGTGAPYGYTF.

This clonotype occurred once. The DNA for the CDR3 is TGTGCCAGCAGTTACTCGCTGCAAACCGAGCAGTACTTC. Protein product: CASSYSLQTEQYF. This sequence joins TRBV6-5 and TRBJ2-7; D gene uncertain. The germline gives CDR1 MNHEY, CDR2 SVGAGI. The length of the CDR3 is 13 residues. The V and J ends lost 0 bases and 6 bases respectively, with 9 bases between them.

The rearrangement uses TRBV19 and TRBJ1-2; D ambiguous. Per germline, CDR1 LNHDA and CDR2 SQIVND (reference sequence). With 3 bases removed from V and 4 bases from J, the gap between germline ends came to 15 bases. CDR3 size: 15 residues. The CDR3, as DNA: TGTGCCAGTAGTATGACCGCTGATCCGGGCTATGGCTACACCTTC. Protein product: CASSMTADPGYGYTF.